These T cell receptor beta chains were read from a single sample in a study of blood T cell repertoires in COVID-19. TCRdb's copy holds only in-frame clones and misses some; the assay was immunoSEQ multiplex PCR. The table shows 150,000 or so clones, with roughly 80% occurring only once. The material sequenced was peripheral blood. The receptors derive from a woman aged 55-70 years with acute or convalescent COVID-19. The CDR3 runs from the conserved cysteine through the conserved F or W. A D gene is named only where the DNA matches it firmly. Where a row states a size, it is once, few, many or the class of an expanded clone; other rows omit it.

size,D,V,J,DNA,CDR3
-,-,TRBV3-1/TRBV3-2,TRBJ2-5,TGTGCCAGCAGCCAAGGGACAGTGAAAGAGACCCAGTACTTC,CASSQGTVKETQYF
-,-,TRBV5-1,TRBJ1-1,TGCGCCAGCAGCCCTCGACCAGGATACACTGAAGCTTTCTTT,CASSPRPGYTEAFF
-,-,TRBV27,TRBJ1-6,TGTGCCAGCAGTTTATCGGGGCAGGTGTCACCCCTCCACTTT,CASSLSGQVSPLHF
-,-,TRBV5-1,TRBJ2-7,TGCGCCAGCAGCTACGAACAGGGATCCTACGAGCAGTACTTC,CASSYEQGSYEQYF
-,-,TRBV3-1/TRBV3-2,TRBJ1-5,TGTGCCAGCAGCCAAGGCGGTAGTCAGCCCCAGCATTTT,CASSQGGSQPQHF
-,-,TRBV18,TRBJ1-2,TGTGCCAGCTCACCTTCCCAGTCACCCGATGGCTACACCTTC,CASSPSQSPDGYTF
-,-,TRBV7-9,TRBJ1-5,TGTGCCACCGCCCCGTGGGGTGAGGACTCCTATAGCAATCAGCCCCAGCATTTT,CATAPWGEDSYSNQPQHF
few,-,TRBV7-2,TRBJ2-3,TGTGCCAGCAGCTCCCAGGGGAGAGATACGCAGTATTTT,CASSSQGRDTQYF
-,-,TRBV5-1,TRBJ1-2,TGCGCCAGCAGCACCCCACAGGGCTCCAACTATGGCTACACCTTC,CASSTPQGSNYGYTF
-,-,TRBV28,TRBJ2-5,TGTGCCAGCAGTTTAGTTCAGGGGTCCCCGTCTGAGACCCAGTACTTC,CASSLVQGSPSETQYF
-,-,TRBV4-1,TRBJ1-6,TGCGCCAGCAGCCAAAGTCACCAGGATAATTCACCCCTCCACTTT,CASSQSHQDNSPLHF
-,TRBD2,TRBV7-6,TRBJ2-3,TGTGCCAGCAGCTCCGGGACTAGCGGGGGGGAGAAAGATACGCAGTATTTT,CASSSGTSGGEKDTQYF
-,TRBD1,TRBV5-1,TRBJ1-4,TGCGCCAGCAGGGAGAGGGGACAGGGAGATGAAAAACTGTTTTTT,CASRERGQGDEKLFF